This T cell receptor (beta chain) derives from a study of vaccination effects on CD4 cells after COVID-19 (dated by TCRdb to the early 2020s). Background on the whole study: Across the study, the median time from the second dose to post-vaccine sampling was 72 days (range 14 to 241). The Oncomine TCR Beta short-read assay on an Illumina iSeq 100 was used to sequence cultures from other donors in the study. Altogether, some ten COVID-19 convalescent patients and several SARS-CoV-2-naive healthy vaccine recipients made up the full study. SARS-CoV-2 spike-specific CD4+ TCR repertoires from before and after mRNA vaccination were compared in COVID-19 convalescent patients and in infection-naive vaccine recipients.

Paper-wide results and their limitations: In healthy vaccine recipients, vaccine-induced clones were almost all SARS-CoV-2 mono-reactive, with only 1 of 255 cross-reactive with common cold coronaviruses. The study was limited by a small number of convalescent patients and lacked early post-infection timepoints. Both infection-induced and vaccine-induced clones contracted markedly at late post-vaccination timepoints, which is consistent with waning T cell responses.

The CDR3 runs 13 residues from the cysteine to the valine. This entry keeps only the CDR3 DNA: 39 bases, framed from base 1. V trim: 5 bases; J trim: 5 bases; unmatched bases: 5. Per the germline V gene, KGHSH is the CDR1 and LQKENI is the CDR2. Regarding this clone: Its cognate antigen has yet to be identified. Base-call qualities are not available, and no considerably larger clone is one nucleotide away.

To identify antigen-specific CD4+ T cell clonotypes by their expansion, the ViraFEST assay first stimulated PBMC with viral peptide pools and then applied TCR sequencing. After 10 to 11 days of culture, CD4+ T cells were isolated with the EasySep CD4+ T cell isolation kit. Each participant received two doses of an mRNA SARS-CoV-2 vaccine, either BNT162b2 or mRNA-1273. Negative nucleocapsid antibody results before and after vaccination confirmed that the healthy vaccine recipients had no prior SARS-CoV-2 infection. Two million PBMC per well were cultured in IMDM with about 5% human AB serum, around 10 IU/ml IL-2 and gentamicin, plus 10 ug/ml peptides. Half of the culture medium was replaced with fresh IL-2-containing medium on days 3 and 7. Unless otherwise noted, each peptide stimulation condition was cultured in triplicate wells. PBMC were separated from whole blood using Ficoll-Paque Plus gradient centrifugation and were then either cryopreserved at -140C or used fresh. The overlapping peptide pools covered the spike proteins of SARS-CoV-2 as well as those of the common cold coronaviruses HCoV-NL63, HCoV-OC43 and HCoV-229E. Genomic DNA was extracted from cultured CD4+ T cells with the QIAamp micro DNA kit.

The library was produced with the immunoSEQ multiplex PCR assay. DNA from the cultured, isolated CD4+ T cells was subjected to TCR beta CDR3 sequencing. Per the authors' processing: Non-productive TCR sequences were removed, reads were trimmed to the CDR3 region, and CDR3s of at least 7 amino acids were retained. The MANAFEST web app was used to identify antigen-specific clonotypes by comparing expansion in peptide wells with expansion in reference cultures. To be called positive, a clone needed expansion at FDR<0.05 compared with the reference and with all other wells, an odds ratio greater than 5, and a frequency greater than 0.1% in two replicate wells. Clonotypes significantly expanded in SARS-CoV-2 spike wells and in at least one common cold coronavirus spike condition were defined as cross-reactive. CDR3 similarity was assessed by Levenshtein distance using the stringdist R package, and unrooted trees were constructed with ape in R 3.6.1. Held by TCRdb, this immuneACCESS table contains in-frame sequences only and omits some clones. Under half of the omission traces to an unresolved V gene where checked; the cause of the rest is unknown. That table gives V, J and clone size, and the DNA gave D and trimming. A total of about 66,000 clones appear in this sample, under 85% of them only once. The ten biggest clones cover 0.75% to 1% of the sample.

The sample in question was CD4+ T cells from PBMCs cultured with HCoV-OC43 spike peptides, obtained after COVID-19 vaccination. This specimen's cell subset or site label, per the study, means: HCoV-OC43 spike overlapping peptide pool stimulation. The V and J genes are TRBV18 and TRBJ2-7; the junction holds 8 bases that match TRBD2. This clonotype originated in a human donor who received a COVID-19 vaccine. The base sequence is TGTGCCAGCTCAGGGACTAGGAGTAACGAGCAGTACGTC. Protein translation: CASSGTRSNEQYV.